These 22 T cell receptor beta chains came from one sample sequenced in a study of T cells in localized non-small cell lung cancer. Only in-frame clones appear in the TCRdb table, and some are missing; sequencing was by immunoSEQ multiplex PCR. The repertoire consists of over 50,000 clones, with approximately 83% occurring once and the leading ten covering about a sixth. The material was peripheral blood mononuclear cells, obtained before any cancer treatment. The receptor set was obtained from a man aged 40 to 69 with stage III lung adenocarcinoma.

The chain is built from TRBV5-1 and TRBJ2-7; TRBD1 agrees at 10 bases. The V and J ends lost 4 bases and 5 bases, in that order; junction bases with no gene match: 15. CDR3 length equals 17 residues. Germline values: CDR1 SGHRS, CDR2 YFSETQ. The CDR3 here is CASSQRGLGQGRNEQYF. The DNA for the CDR3 is TGCGCCAGCAGCCAACGGGGATTGGGACAGGGGCGCAACGAGCAGTACTTC.

Ten or more counts support this clone. This rearrangement joins TRBV19 to TRBJ2-1; 10 bases agree with TRBD1. Germline V gives CDR1 LNHDA, CDR2 SQIVND (reference sequence). The length of the CDR3 is 15 residues. J gave up 0 bases and V 6 bases, and 2 bases lay outside the gene matches. CDR3 sequence reads: CASRRTGGSYNEQFF. Written as DNA, the CDR3 is TGTGCCAGTAGACGGACAGGGGGCTCCTACAATGAGCAGTTCTTC.

V and J are TRBV7-2 and TRBJ2-5, with TRBD2 identical over 15 bases. This CDR3 has 16 amino acids. Germline V gene sequence: CDR1 SGHTA, CDR2 FQGNSA. The junction had 1 base not matched to a gene; V was cut back by 3 bases and J by 2 bases. The CDR3 DNA sequence: TGTGCCAGCAGCTTTGGACTAGCGGGGGGGCAAGAGACCCAGTACTTC. This encodes CASSFGLAGGQETQYF.

V and J are TRBV4-3 and TRBJ1-4; 9 bases map to TRBD1. CDR3 length: 13 residues. The germline gives CDR1 LGHNA, CDR2 YSLEER. Germline trimming cut 4 bases from V and 6 bases from J; bases unmatched to any gene: 0. The chain's CDR3 is CASSRDRDEKLFF. For the CDR3, the DNA is TGCGCCAGCAGCCGGGACAGGGATGAAAAACTGTTTTTT.

This sequence joins TRBV18 and TRBJ1-4; D ambiguous. Trimming removed 2 bases at V and 4 bases at J, with 8 bases between. CDR1 is KGHSH and CDR2 is LQKENI in the germline V gene. The CDR3 spans 14 residues. The CDR3 region is CASSPKGNNEKLFF. In DNA form, the CDR3 reads TGTGCCAGCTCACCAAAGGGAAATAATGAAAAACTGTTTTTT. Supplemented by reference TRBV18 and TRBJ1-4, the full variable domain reads NAGVMQNPRHLVRRRGQEARLRCSPMKGHSHVYWYRQLPEEGLKFMVYLQKENIIDESGMPKERFSAEFPKEGPSILRIQQVVRGDSAAYFCASSPKGNNEKLFFGSGTQLSVL.

The rearrangement joins TRBV5-4 to TRBJ1-1; D may be TRBD1 (5 bases). V was pared by 3 bases and J by 4 bases, with 16 bases between. Germline-derived CDR1 and CDR2 are SGHNT and YYREEE (reference sequence). The CDR3 length is 15 residues. Here the CDR3 reads CASSWGGWAVTEAFF. Here the CDR3 DNA reads TGTGCCAGCAGCTGGGGGGGTTGGGCGGTCACTGAAGCTTTCTTT.

The rearrangement joins TRBV6-6 to TRBJ2-3; perhaps D is TRBD1 or TRBD2 (5 bases each). Germline loops: CDR1 MNHNY, CDR2 SVGAGI (reference sequence). The length of the CDR3 is 15 residues. V gave up 2 bases and J gave up 5 bases, with 14 bases separating them. This CDR3 reads CASSYPQGTRDTQYF. The DNA for the CDR3 is TGTGCCAGCAGTTACCCCCAGGGAACTAGAGATACGCAGTATTTT.

The chain recombines TRBV9 with TRBJ1-5, with a weak D call TRBD1 (6 bases). V was shortened by 3 bases and J by 4 bases, with 14 bases between the two germline ends. There are 15 residues in the CDR3. CDR1 is SGDLS, CDR2 YYNGEE, per germline. CDR3 loop: CASSATGQRNQPQHF. In DNA, the CDR3 is TGTGCCAGCAGCGCCACCGGACAGAGAAATCAGCCCCAGCATTTT.

The V and J genes are TRBV5-1 and TRBJ2-6; possible D gene TRBD2, 5 bases. CDR3 size: 15 residues. In germline, CDR1 is SGHRS, CDR2 YFSETQ. The germline V and J ends were trimmed by 0 bases and 4 bases, with 8 bases remaining between them. The CDR3 protein is CASSLAGLGANVLTF. CDR3 sequence (DNA): TGCGCCAGCAGCTTGGCGGGGTTAGGGGCCAACGTCCTGACTTTC. The whole variable domain, remainder taken from reference TRBV5-1 and TRBJ2-6, is KAGVTQTPRYLIKTRGQQVTLSCSPISGHRSVSWYQQTPGQGLQFLFEYFSETQRNKGNFPGRFSGRQFSNSRSEMNVSTLELGDSALYLCASSLAGLGANVLTFGAGSRLTVL.

The chain joins TRBV4-2 to TRBJ1-6, with a weak D call TRBD1 (6 bases). The germline V and J ends were trimmed by 5 bases and 8 bases, with 13 bases remaining between them. From germline, CDR1 is LGHNA and CDR2 YNFKEQ. This CDR3 has 14 amino acids. CDR3 loop: CASSSTGADSPLHF. In nucleotides, the CDR3 is TGTGCCAGCAGCTCGACAGGCGCTGATTCACCCCTCCACTTT.

This chain links TRBV18 with TRBJ1-6; D might be TRBD1 (5 bases). Germline CDR1 reads KGHSH; CDR2 reads LQKENI. Trimming shortened V by 0 bases and J by 6 bases, and 9 bases separated the two germline ends. The CDR3 extends over 15 amino acids. Written as DNA, the CDR3 is TGTGCCAGCTCACCACCGGCAGGGATTAATTCACCCCTCCACTTT. As protein: CASSPPAGINSPLHF.

This chain uses TRBV5-8 with TRBJ1-2; 9 bases fit TRBD1. Germline loops: CDR1 SGHTS, CDR2 YDEGEE. The CDR3 is 15 residues long. The trim removed 1 base at V and 3 bases at J, leaving 4 bases unmatched. The CDR3 sequence: CASSLRTGDYYGYTF. CDR3 nucleotide sequence: TGTGCCAGCAGCTTGAGGACAGGGGATTACTATGGCTACACCTTC.

V and J are TRBV7-6 and TRBJ1-4; 7 nucleotides align to TRBD1. There are 14 residues in the CDR3. Germline CDR1 reads SGHVS; CDR2 reads FNYEAQ. V lost 4 bases and J lost 8; bases outside the gene matches: 7. For the CDR3, the DNA is TGTGCCAGCAGCTGGAGGACAGGAGAAGAAAAACTGTTTTTT. Translating gives CASSWRTGEEKLFF. Using reference TRBV7-6 and TRBJ1-4 for the parts outside the CDR3, the full variable domain is GAGVSQSPRYKVTKRGQDVALRCDPISGHVSLYWYRQALGQGPEFLTYFNYEAQQDKSGLPNDRFSAERPEGSISTLTIQRTEQRDSAMYRCASSWRTGEEKLFFGSGTQLSVL.

This clone was counted once. The chain is built from TRBV25-1 and TRBJ1-1; D not certain. From germline, CDR1 is MGHDK and CDR2 SYGVNS. Between the trimmed V and J ends, which lost 3 bases and 7 bases, there was a span of 9 bases. CDR3 length: 12 residues. The CDR3 sequence is CASSEVGSEAFF. CDR3 in DNA: TGTGCCAGCAGTGAGGTAGGGAGTGAAGCTTTCTTT.

The J gene is TRBJ2-3, the V gene TRBV9; perhaps TRBD2 as D (5 bases). The CDR3 spans 15 residues. V was trimmed by 5 bases and J by 0 bases, leaving 13 bases between them. Germline CDR1 is SGDLS and CDR2 is YYNGEE. CDR3 DNA sequence: TGTGCCAGCAGTCGGGGAACTATTAGCACAGATACGCAGTATTTT. This sequence encodes CASSRGTISTDTQYF.

The J gene is TRBJ2-1, the V gene TRBV10-3; TRBD2 might be the D (6 bases). The CDR3 is made up of 15 amino acids. Germline V gives CDR1 ENHRY, CDR2 SYGVKD. V lost 7 bases, J lost 6 bases, and 19 bases lay in between. CDR3 sequence (DNA): TGTGCCATCAACCCCGGGGACTTCCACTTCAATGAGCAGTTCTTC. Translated: CAINPGDFHFNEQFF.

This chain joins TRBV2 and TRBJ2-7; D call uncertain. The germline CDR1 and CDR2 sequences are SNHLY and FYNNEI. The CDR3 consists of 12 residues. V gave up 7 bases and J gave up 0 bases, with 7 bases separating them. CDR3 loop: CASTPTSYEQYF. CDR3 DNA sequence: TGTGCCAGCACCCCCACCTCCTACGAGCAGTACTTC.

The chain recombines TRBV7-7 with TRBJ2-1, with D possibly being TRBD2 (7 bases). From germline, CDR1 is SSHAT and CDR2 FNYEAQ (reference sequence). This CDR3 is 15 amino acids long. V lost 3 bases and J lost 6, with 15 bases in between. The CDR3: CASSLGGGASNEQFF. CDR3 DNA: TGTGCCAGCAGCTTGGGAGGGGGGGCGTCCAATGAGCAGTTCTTC.

The chain is built from TRBV9 and TRBJ1-2; maybe TRBD1 (6 bases). The CDR3 has 14 residues. The germline V gene encodes CDR1 SGDLS and CDR2 YYNGEE. Trimming took off 7 bases at V and 5 bases at J, with 18 bases between the two ends. DNA of the CDR3: TGTGCCAGCCGTCGAACAGGGACGGAATATGGCTACACCTTC. This sequence encodes CASRRTGTEYGYTF.

V gene TRBV4-3 combines with J gene TRBJ1-1; D gene uncertain. This CDR3 spans 12 amino acids. Germline V gives CDR1 LGHNA, CDR2 YSLEER. The germline V and J ends were trimmed by 0 bases and 8 bases, with 7 bases remaining between them. The CDR3, as DNA: TGCGCCAGCAGCCAAGAAGGAGGAGAAGCTTTCTTT. Its translation is CASSQEGGEAFF.

This clone was seen once. The chain combines TRBV5-1 with TRBJ2-3; TRBD2 is a possible D gene (5 bases). Per germline, CDR1 SGHRS and CDR2 YFSETQ. Deletions cut 5 bases from V and 6 bases from J, with 13 bases between. The CDR3 is made up of 13 amino acids. The CDR3 sequence is CASSGRVGDTQYF. CDR3 DNA sequence: TGCGCCAGCAGTGGGCGGGTAGGGGATACGCAGTATTTT.

The chain links TRBV28 to TRBJ1-5; the match to TRBD1 covers 10 bases. The CDR3 extends over 17 amino acids. J lost 2 bases, V lost 5 bases, and 9 bases had no gene match. The germline V gene encodes CDR1 MDHEN and CDR2 SYDVKM. The CDR3: CASSDGTGATRNQPQHF. CDR3 in DNA: TGTGCCAGCAGTGACGGGACAGGGGCTACACGCAATCAGCCCCAGCATTTT. The variable domain in full, with the rest retrieved from reference TRBV28 and TRBJ1-5, is DVKVTQSSRYLVKRTGEKVFLECVQDMDHENMFWYRQDPGLGLRLIYFSYDVKMKEKGDIPEGYSVSREKKERFSLILESASTNQTSMYLCASSDGTGATRNQPQHFGDGTRLSIL.